This TCR beta chain appears in the sequencing data of a study of T cell repertoires in cytomegalovirus infection. About the study: Public TCR beta signature analysis indicated the presence of both CMV infection and matching HLA type. Study observations and caveats: HLA-C-restricted CMV clonotypes gave the most frequent clonotype in two of eight donors. Totalled public TCR beta family frequency picked out people who carried CMV plus the relevant HLA.

Losses at the gene ends were 5 bases for V and 5 bases for J; bases not matched to a gene: 6. Per germline, CDR1 SGHTA and CDR2 FQGNSA. The CDR3 consists of 15 residues. There are many counts of this clonotype. Its antigen is unidentified. TCRdb re-analysed the reads in MiXCR, keeping a single row per CDR3 protein. The repertoire includes about 700,000 distinct CDR3 sequences, roughly 30% of them detected once, and roughly 18% sits in the top ten. J is TRBJ2-3 and V is TRBV7-2; 11 bases fit TRBD1. The sequences come from cultured PBMCs, collected from culture after CMV antigen stimulation. The clonotype was recovered from a human donor in good health (CMV status not recorded). Some clones in this sample may be carry-over from other donors' samples. CDR3: CASSPGTGGVDTQYF. The CDR3 DNA reads TGTGCCAGCAGCCCCGGGACAGGGGGTGTAGATACGCAGTATTTT.